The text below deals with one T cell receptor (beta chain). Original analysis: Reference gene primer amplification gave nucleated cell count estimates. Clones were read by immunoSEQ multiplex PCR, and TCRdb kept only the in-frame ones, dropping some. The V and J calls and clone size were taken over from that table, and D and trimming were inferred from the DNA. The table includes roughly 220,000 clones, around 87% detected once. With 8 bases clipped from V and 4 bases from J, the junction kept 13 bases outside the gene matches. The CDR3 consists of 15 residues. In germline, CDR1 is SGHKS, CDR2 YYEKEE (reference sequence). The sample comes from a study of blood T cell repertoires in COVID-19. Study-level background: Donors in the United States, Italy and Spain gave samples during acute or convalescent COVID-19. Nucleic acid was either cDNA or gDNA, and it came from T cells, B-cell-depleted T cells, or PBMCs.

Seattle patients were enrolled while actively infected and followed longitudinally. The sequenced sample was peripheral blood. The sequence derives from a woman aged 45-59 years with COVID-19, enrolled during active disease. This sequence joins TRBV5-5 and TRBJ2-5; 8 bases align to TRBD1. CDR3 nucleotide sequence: TGTGCCAGTGGGGAAAGGACAGGGTTCGGAGAGACCCAGTACTTC. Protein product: CASGERTGFGETQYF.